Sequencing of this TCR beta chain was carried out in a study of T cell changes during pregnancy in multiple sclerosis (dated by TCRdb to between 2018 and 2020). With regard to the full study: Changes in the T cell repertoire over the course of pregnancy were examined in this study in women with multiple sclerosis.

The CDR3 covers 17 residues, taking in both the cysteine and the phenylalanine. The kept DNA is CDR3 alone, 51 bases in frame from the first base. V lost 2 bases and J lost 0 bases, and the count of bases not matched to a germline gene is 7. The library was built by means of the immunoSEQ multiplex PCR assay. This is the immuneACCESS table as TCRdb keeps it, with only in-frame sequences that have V and J called. A part of the clones is gone; compared with another copy, unresolved V genes explain less than half, and the rest is unexplained. Counted in this sample were 20,000 to 25,000 clones; roughly 87% of them appeared once. The ten most abundant clones make up approximately 7.7% of the sample. This clone was seen just once. Its specific antigen is unknown. Base qualities are not at hand, and no much larger clone is one base apart.

The chain is encoded by TRBV23-1 joined to TRBJ1-3; TRBD1 lines up with 7 middle nucleotides. TRBV23-1 is labeled an ORF, and its function is uncertain. Here the sequenced sample was CD8+ T cells from peripheral blood mononuclear cells, taken after pregnancy. This receptor was taken from a female donor with multiple sclerosis, enrolled in a pregnancy study. The CDR3 loop reads CASSQPDRAYSGNTIYF. The nucleotide sequence is given as TGCGCCAGCAGTCAACCAGACAGGGCTTACTCTGGAAACACCATATATTTT.